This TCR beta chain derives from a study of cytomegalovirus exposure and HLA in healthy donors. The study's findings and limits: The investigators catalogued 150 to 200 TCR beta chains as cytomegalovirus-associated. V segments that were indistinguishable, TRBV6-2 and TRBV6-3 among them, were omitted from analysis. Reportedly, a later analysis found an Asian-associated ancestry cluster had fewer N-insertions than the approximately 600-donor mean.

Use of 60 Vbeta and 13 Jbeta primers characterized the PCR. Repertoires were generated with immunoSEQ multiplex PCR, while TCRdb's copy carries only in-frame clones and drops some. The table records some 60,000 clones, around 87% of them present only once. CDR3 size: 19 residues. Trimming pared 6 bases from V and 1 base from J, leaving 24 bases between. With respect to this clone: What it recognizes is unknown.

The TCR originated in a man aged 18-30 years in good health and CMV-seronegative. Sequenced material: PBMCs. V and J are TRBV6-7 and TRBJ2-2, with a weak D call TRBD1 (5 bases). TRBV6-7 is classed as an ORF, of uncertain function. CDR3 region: CASSPLPTDSQRNTGELFF. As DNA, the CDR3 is TGTGCCAGCAGCCCCCTCCCTACAGACAGCCAGAGGAACACCGGGGAGCTGTTTTTT.